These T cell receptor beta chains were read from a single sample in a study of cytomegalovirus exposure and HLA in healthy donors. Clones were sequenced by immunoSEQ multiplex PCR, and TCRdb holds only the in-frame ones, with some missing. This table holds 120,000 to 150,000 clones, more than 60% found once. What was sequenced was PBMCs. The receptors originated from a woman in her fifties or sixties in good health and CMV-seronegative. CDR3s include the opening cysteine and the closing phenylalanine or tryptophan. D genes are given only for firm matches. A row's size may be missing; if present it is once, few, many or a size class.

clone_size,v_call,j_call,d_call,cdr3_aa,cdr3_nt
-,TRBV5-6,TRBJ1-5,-,CASSRAGGGGQPQHF,TGTGCCAGCAGTCGCGCTGGGGGGGGTGGTCAGCCCCAGCATTTT
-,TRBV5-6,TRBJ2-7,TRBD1,CASSHGTVGFEQYF,TGTGCCAGCAGCCACGGGACAGTAGGATTCGAGCAGTACTTC
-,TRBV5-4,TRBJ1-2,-,CASSLVSGVNGYTF,TGTGCCAGCAGCTTAGTTTCAGGGGTTAATGGCTACACCTTC
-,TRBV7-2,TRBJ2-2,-,CASSLAWPGNTGELFF,TGTGCCAGCAGCTTAGCGTGGCCGGGGAACACCGGGGAGCTGTTTTTT
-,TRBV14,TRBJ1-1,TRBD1,CASSQDEFEGARMGTEAFF,TGTGCCAGCAGCCAAGACGAGTTTGAGGGGGCGAGGATGGGCACTGAAGCTTTCTTT
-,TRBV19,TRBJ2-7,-,CASSISPGGSDEQYF,TGTGCCAGTAGTATAAGTCCGGGGGGCTCTGACGAGCAGTACTTC
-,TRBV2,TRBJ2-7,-,CASSEALGFFSEQYF,TGTGCCAGCAGTGAAGCGCTCGGGTTCTTCTCCGAGCAGTACTTC
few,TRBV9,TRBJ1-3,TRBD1,CASSVAIGQGENTIYF,TGTGCCAGCAGCGTAGCTATTGGACAGGGCGAGAACACCATATATTTT
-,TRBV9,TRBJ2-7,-,CASSVNPQVTDEQYF,TGTGCCAGCAGCGTAAACCCGCAGGTTACCGACGAGCAGTACTTC
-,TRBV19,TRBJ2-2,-,CASSILSTGELFF,TGTGCCAGTAGTATCCTCTCGACCGGGGAGCTGTTTTTT
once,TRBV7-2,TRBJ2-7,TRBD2,CASSVAGGRYEQYF,TGTGCCAGCAGTGTAGCGGGGGGGAGGTACGAGCAGTACTTC
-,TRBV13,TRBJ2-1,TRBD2,CASSERGGAANEQFF,TGTGCCAGCAGCGAGCGGGGGGGCGCGGCCAATGAGCAGTTCTTC
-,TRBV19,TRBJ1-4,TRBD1,CASSMGQGKGKLFF,TGTGCCAGTAGTATGGGACAGGGGAAGGGAAAACTGTTTTTT
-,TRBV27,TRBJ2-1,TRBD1,CASSSAGGADNEQFF,TGTGCCAGCAGTTCCGCAGGGGGCGCAGACAATGAGCAGTTCTTC
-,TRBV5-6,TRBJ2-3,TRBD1,CASSLPGQGPDTQYF,TGTGCCAGCAGCTTACCGGGACAGGGTCCAGATACGCAGTATTTT
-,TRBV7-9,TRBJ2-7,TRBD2,CSSSLILATTSYEQYF,TGTTCCAGCAGCTTAATACTAGCGACCACCTCCTACGAGCAGTACTTC
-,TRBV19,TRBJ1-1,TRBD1,CASRDRGNTEAFF,TGTGCCAGTAGGGACAGGGGGAACACTGAAGCTTTCTTT
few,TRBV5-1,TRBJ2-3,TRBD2,CASSLMERGRGDTQYF,TGCGCCAGCAGCTTGATGGAGCGGGGGCGGGGAGATACGCAGTATTTT
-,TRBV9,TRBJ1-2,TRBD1,CASSQTGDGYTF,TGTGCCAGCAGCCAGACAGGGGATGGCTACACCTTC
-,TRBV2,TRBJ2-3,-,CASRTGGGTDTQYF,TGTGCCAGCAGGACCGGTGGGGGGACAGATACGCAGTATTTT
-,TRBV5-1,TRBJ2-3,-,CASSRVLSVGDTQYF,TGCGCCAGCAGCCGGGTTTTGAGTGTCGGGGATACGCAGTATTTT
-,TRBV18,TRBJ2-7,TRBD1,CASSPRTGTYEQYF,TGTGCCAGCTCACCACGGACAGGGACCTACGAGCAGTACTTC
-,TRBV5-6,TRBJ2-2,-,CASSLANTGELFF,TGTGCCAGCAGCTTGGCAAACACCGGGGAGCTGTTTTTT
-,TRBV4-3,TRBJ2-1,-,CASSQDVVRNEQFF,TGCGCCAGCAGCCAAGACGTAGTACGCAATGAGCAGTTCTTC
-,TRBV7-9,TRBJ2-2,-,CASSLEGAGELFF,TGTGCCAGCAGCTTAGAAGGGGCCGGGGAGCTGTTTTTT
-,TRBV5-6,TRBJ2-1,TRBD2,CASSPGIAGGFSSYNEQFF,TGTGCCAGCAGCCCCGGTATAGCGGGGGGGTTCAGCTCCTACAATGAGCAGTTCTTC
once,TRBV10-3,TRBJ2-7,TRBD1,CAITRAGGVYEQYF,TGTGCCATCACGAGGGCAGGGGGCGTCTACGAGCAGTACTTC